This is a list of T cell receptor beta chains from one sample in a study of blood T cells in healthy people across ages. A single record per CDR3 protein comes from TCRdb applying MiXCR to the 5' RACE reads. The repertoire holds about 1.5 million distinct CDR3 sequences, with about 42% as singletons. The specimen sequenced was blood. The receptors here all came from a woman under 30 in good health. The CDR3 runs from the conserved cysteine through the conserved F or W. A D gene is named only where the DNA matches it firmly. Size tells how often a clone was seen (once, few, many) or the class of an expanded clone, and some rows leave it out.

V gene	J gene	D gene	clone size	CDR3 protein	CDR3 DNA
TRBV14	TRBJ1-3	-	-	CASSQDLGSSGNTIYF	TGTGCCAGCAGCCAAGATCTAGGATCCTCTGGAAACACCATATATTTT
TRBV20-1	TRBJ2-1	-	-	CSAVKRDEQFF	TGCAGTGCGGTTAAGCGGGATGAGCAGTTCTTC
TRBV27	TRBJ1-4	-	-	CASSLLRSSNEKLFF	TGTGCCAGCAGTTTACTGCGCAGCAGTAATGAAAAACTGTTTTTT
TRBV20-1	TRBJ2-3	-	-	CSAFAIAGTDTQYF	TGCAGTGCTTTTGCCATCGCAGGCACAGATACGCAGTATTTT
TRBV10-3	TRBJ2-5	-	-	CAISVGGAYQETQYF	TGTGCCATCAGTGTTGGCGGGGCGTACCAAGAGACCCAGTACTTC
TRBV15	TRBJ2-1	TRBD2	-	CATSPGTSGSRPYNEQFF	TGTGCCACCAGCCCCGGGACTAGCGGGAGTAGACCCTACAATGAGCAGTTCTTC
TRBV6-5	TRBJ1-2	-	-	CASSYATGNYGYTF	TGTGCCAGCAGCTACGCGACGGGGAATTATGGCTACACCTTC
TRBV5-1	TRBJ2-3	TRBD2	few	CASSFGGNTDTQYF	TGCGCCAGCAGCTTCGGGGGGAACACAGATACGCAGTATTTT
TRBV12-3/TRBV12-4	TRBJ2-7	TRBD2	-	CASSLGPAGSDEQYF	TGTGCCAGCAGTCTCGGACCAGCGGGGTCCGACGAGCAGTACTTC
TRBV10-3	TRBJ2-7	TRBD1	-	CAITRDSGLSYEQYF	TGTGCCATCACCAGGGACAGTGGACTCTCCTACGAGCAGTACTTC
TRBV29-1	TRBJ1-2	-	-	CSVGREGLDGYTF	TGCAGCGTCGGAAGAGAGGGGCTGGATGGCTACACCTTC
TRBV7-9	TRBJ2-4	TRBD2	-	CASSLNRLAGGEQYF	TGTGCCAGCAGCTTAAATCGACTAGCGGGAGGAGAGCAGTACTTC
TRBV6-1	TRBJ2-1	TRBD1	few	CASRSPLRGLWSYNEQFF	TGTGCCAGCAGATCTCCCCTCAGGGGGCTATGGTCCTACAATGAGCAGTTCTTC
TRBV10-3	TRBJ1-2	-	few	CAISERGSSFYGYTF	TGTGCCATCAGTGAAAGGGGGAGCAGTTTCTATGGCTATACCTTC
TRBV7-9	TRBJ2-4	-	-	CASSLAYLGRSKNIQYF	TGTGCCAGCAGCTTAGCGTACCTGGGACGTTCTAAAAACATTCAGTACTTC
TRBV20-1	TRBJ1-2	-	-	CSARDHRGKGYGYTF	TGCAGTGCTAGAGATCACCGGGGGAAGGGATATGGCTACACCTTC
TRBV4-3	TRBJ2-2	TRBD2	-	CASSQGLAGEYTGELFF	TGCGCCAGCAGCCAAGGGTTAGCGGGAGAGTATACCGGGGAGCTGTTTTTT
TRBV6-2/TRBV6-3	TRBJ2-7	TRBD2	few	CASSSKGHGTSGRTRSYEQYF	TGTGCCAGCAGTTCAAAAGGGCACGGGACTAGCGGGAGGACACGCTCCTACGAGCAGTACTTC
TRBV12-3/TRBV12-4	TRBJ1-2	-	once	CASRQQTGFNYGYTF	TGTGCCAGCAGGCAACAAACGGGGTTTAACTATGGCTACACCTTC
TRBV7-2	TRBJ2-5	-	few	CASSQRGRMETQYF	TGTGCCAGCAGCCAAAGGGGGAGGATGGAGACCCAGTACTTC
TRBV11-2	TRBJ1-2	-	once	CASSIGQCGYTF	TGTGCCAGCAGCATCGGACAGTGTGGCTACACCTTC
TRBV7-2	TRBJ2-3	-	-	CASSSLGYSSTDTQYF	TGTGCCAGCAGCTCTCTGGGATATTCTAGCACAGATACGCAGTATTTT
TRBV4-3	TRBJ1-2	-	-	CASSQVAQADYGYTF	TGCGCCAGCAGCCAAGTAGCCCAGGCGGACTATGGCTACACCTTC
TRBV6-5	TRBJ1-1	TRBD1	-	CASSRRQGQGKTEAFF	TGTGCCAGCAGCCGTCGGCAAGGACAGGGGAAAACTGAAGCTTTCTTT
TRBV5-1	TRBJ2-7	TRBD2	once	CASSLATSGTTSYEQYF	TGCGCCAGCAGCTTGGCAACTAGCGGGACTACCAGCTACGAGCAGTACTTC
TRBV7-2	TRBJ1-2	-	many	CASIDGRRGYTF	TGTGCCAGCATTGACGGGCGGCGTGGCTACACCTTC
TRBV4-3	TRBJ2-3	-	few	CASSQDKERAQYF	TGCGCCAGCAGCCAAGATAAAGAGCGGGCGCAGTATTTT